The 27 T cell receptor beta chains given below trace back to one sample, sequenced in a study of graft-versus-host responses after intestinal transplantation (dated by TCRdb to the early 2020s). The library was prepared using the immunoSEQ multiplex PCR assay. As stored in TCRdb, this immuneACCESS dataset retains in-frame rearrangements with V and J assigned. A fraction of the clones does not appear; measured against another copy, unresolved V genes explain less than half of the discrepancy, and the remainder lacks a known reason. For this sample there are around 6,400 clones; around 26% appear just once. Clones ranked in the top ten supply 4% to 5% of the sample. The time point label on this specimen signifies: cells obtained before transplantation from donor or recipient. The sample was alloreactive CD4+ T cells from a mixed lymphocyte reaction culture, taken before intestinal transplant. The cell subset or site label, as the study defines it: CFSE-low proliferating T cells sorted from roughly 6-day pre-transplant mixed lymphocyte reaction (GvH or HvG direction). Receptors were obtained from a human patient who received an intestinal transplant.

CDR3 in DNA: TGTGCCAGCAGGGTGACTAGCGGGAGTCACGAGCAGTACTTC. This translates into CASRVTSGSHEQYF. The chain links TRBV6-5 to TRBJ2-7, with 12 nucleotides matching TRBD2. The germline V gene encodes CDR1 MNHEY and CDR2 SVGAGI. V lost 6 bases and J lost 5; bases outside the gene matches: 5. The CDR3 has 14 amino acids.

By sample fraction, this clone is medium-sized. The chain is built from TRBV5-4 and TRBJ2-7; D perhaps matches TRBD1 (6 bases). CDR3 length: 14 residues. Per the germline V gene, CDR1 is SGHNT and CDR2 is YYREEE (reference sequence). The germline V and J ends were trimmed by 2 bases and 3 bases, with 12 bases remaining between them. CDR3 residues: CASSFAGVRYEQYF. The CDR3 region has the DNA TGTGCCAGCAGCTTCGCAGGGGTCCGCTACGAGCAGTACTTC.

The chain has TRBV6-5 and TRBJ2-2; 8 positions agree with TRBD1. Looked up from germline, CDR1 is MNHEY and CDR2 is SVGAGI. V shed 7 bases and J 0 bases; nucleotides not matched to a gene: 4. CDR3 length: 15 amino acids. CDR3 sequence (DNA): TGTGCCAGCAAGCTACAGGGGGCGAACACCGGGGAGCTGTTTTTT. Translating it yields CASKLQGANTGELFF.

The chain uses TRBV5-1 and TRBJ2-1, with 11 bases identical to TRBD2. V lost 4 bases and J lost 8; bases outside the gene matches: 11. The germline gives CDR1 SGHRS, CDR2 YFSETQ. The CDR3 loop spans 16 amino acids. The CDR3 sequence is CASSPVAGGPGYEQFF. The DNA of the CDR3 is TGCGCCAGCAGCCCCGTAGCGGGAGGGCCTGGATATGAGCAGTTCTTC.

V gene TRBV5-1 combines with J gene TRBJ2-1; possible D gene TRBD1, 6 bases. V was clipped by 0 bases and J by 3 bases, with 10 bases between them. CDR3 size: 15 residues. CDR1 and CDR2 from the germline V gene are SGHRS and YFSETQ. The CDR3 coding sequence is TGCGCCAGCAGCTTGGAACAGGGATACTACAATGAGCAGTTCTTC. It codes for CASSLEQGYYNEQFF.

This clone was detected only a few times. The chain joins TRBV9 to TRBJ2-1; 9 bases map to TRBD2. Germline V gene lookup returns CDR1 SGDLS and CDR2 YYNGEE. The CDR3 is 15 amino acids. Trimming at V came to 4 bases and at J to 4 bases, leaving 6 bases not matched to a gene. The CDR3 nucleotides read TGTGCCAGCAGCTCTCTAGCGGGAAGTTACAATGAGCAGTTCTTC. The encoded protein is CASSSLAGSYNEQFF.

The V and J genes are TRBV6-5 and TRBJ1-5, with D uncertain. CDR3 size: 15 residues. In germline, CDR1 is MNHEY, CDR2 SVGAGI. Between the trimmed V and J ends, which lost 8 bases and 2 bases, there was a span of 16 bases. This CDR3 is CASRNWSLGNQPQHF. Written as DNA, the CDR3 is TGTGCCAGCCGTAATTGGTCCCTTGGCAATCAGCCCCAGCATTTT.

This clone occurred once. The chain uses TRBV18 and TRBJ1-1, with D perhaps TRBD1 (5 bases). Germline-derived CDR1 and CDR2 are KGHSH and LQKENI. This CDR3 comprises 14 residues. V lost 6 bases, J lost 1 base, and 12 bases lay in between. The CDR3 nucleotides read TGTGCCAGCTCTGGATTGGGGGGGAACACTGAAGCTTTCTTT. Its translation: CASSGLGGNTEAFF.

This sequence joins TRBV6-6 and TRBJ1-2; the match to TRBD1 covers 8 bases. This CDR3 region has 15 residues. J was trimmed by 8 bases and V by 7 bases; bases with no gene match: 15. The V gene's germline CDR1 is MNHNY and CDR2 SVGAGI (reference sequence). The CDR3 coding sequence is TGTGCCAGCACCACGGCTATCACAGGGGGAGGCGGCTACACCTTC. Amino acid sequence: CASTTAITGGGGYTF.

Comments on this clone: A junction boundary mismatches the germline segment, possibly from a read error. This rearrangement joins TRBV7-7 to TRBJ2-2; 13 bases align to TRBD2. This CDR3 is built from 18 residues. Germline assignment: CDR1 SSHAT and CDR2 FNYEAQ (reference sequence). The CDR3 is CASSLTFSGTSGVGELFF. The CDR3 DNA reads TGTGCTAGCAGCTTAACGTTTTCCGGGACTAGCGGGGTTGGGGAGCTGTTTTTT.

This chain joins TRBV11-3 and TRBJ2-3; D is possibly TRBD1 or TRBD2 (5 bases each). V shed 4 bases and J shed 0 bases, with 11 bases lying between them. The CDR3 covers 15 residues. The germline V gene has CDR1 SGHNT and CDR2 YENEEA. CDR3 nucleotide sequence: TGTGCCAGCAGCTATCGGGGCGGGAGCACAGATACGCAGTATTTT. Translating it yields CASSYRGGSTDTQYF. Combining the CDR3 with reference TRBV11-3 and TRBJ2-3 gives the whole variable domain EAGVVQSPRYKIIEKKQPVAFWCNPISGHNTLYWYLQNLGQGPELLIRYENEEAVDDSQLPKDRFSAERLKGVDSTLKIQPAELGDSAVYLCASSYRGGSTDTQYFGPGTRLTVL.

By sample fraction, this clone is medium-sized. The DNA for the CDR3 is TGCGCCAGCAGCTTGGTAGCGGGAGGCCTCCTTTACAATGAGCAGTTCTTC. Its protein product is CASSLVAGGLLYNEQFF. V gene TRBV5-1 combines with J gene TRBJ2-1, with 10 bases that match TRBD2. The CDR3 is 17 residues long. Unmatched junction bases numbered 7, after V lost 0 bases and J lost 4 bases. Per the germline V gene, CDR1 is SGHRS and CDR2 is YFSETQ.

The chain is built from TRBV7-3 and TRBJ2-3, with D unresolved. Between the trimmed V and J ends, which lost 5 bases and 2 bases, there was a span of 14 bases. There are 15 residues in the CDR3. CDR1 SGHTA and CDR2 FQGTGA come from the germline V gene. The CDR3: CASSPRPTYTDTQYF. The CDR3 DNA sequence: TGTGCCAGCAGCCCCCGGCCGACTTACACAGATACGCAGTATTTT.

There are a few counts of this clone. V gene TRBV9 combines with J gene TRBJ2-1; 8 bases are shared with TRBD2. The trim removed 5 bases at V and 0 bases at J, leaving 4 bases unmatched. Germline V lookup: CDR1 SGDLS, CDR2 YYNGEE. The CDR3 spans 15 residues. CDR3 sequence reads: CASSWSGSSYNEQFF. The CDR3 DNA reads as TGTGCCAGCAGTTGGAGCGGGAGCTCCTACAATGAGCAGTTCTTC. The complete variable domain, with remaining parts taken from reference TRBV9 and TRBJ2-1, reads DSGVTQTPKHLITATGQRVTLRCSPRSGDLSVYWYQQSLDQGLQFLIQYYNGEERAKGNILERFSAQQFPDLHSELNLSSLELGDSALYFCASSWSGSSYNEQFFGPGTRLTVL.

This clone is classed as large (0.1 to 1%). The rearrangement links TRBV7-3 to TRBJ1-2, with no clear D. Germline V lookup: CDR1 SGHTA, CDR2 FQGTGA. The V and J ends lost 5 bases and 7 bases respectively, with 8 bases between them. CDR3 size: 11 residues. CDR3 nucleotides: TGTGCCAGCAGCAATGGTGGTGGCTACACCTTC. Protein: CASSNGGGYTF.

CDR3 nucleotide sequence: TGTGCCAGCAGCCGTGGGGGGCCTGGGGCCAACGTCCTGACTTTC. Protein: CASSRGGPGANVLTF. V usage is TRBV11-3 and J usage is TRBJ2-6; perhaps D is TRBD1 or TRBD2 (6 bases each). Germline loops: CDR1 SGHNT, CDR2 YENEEA. The V gene lost 5 bases and the J gene lost 2 bases, with 10 bases spanning the gap. This CDR3 spans 15 amino acids.

Only a few counts were recorded for this clone. The V and J genes are TRBV6-5 and TRBJ2-7; 9 nucleotides agree with TRBD2. With 6 bases clipped from V and 6 bases from J, the junction kept 9 bases outside the gene matches. Germline lookup yields CDR1 MNHEY and CDR2 SVGAGI. The CDR3 spans 14 residues. CDR3 nucleotides: TGTGCCAGCAGCCTAGGGACTAGCAGGGGCGAGCAGTACTTC. This sequence encodes CASSLGTSRGEQYF.

This chain connects TRBV6-6 to TRBJ1-2; D is unclear. Trimming left V 8 bases short and J 4 bases short, with 17 bases between. Germline-derived CDR1 and CDR2 are MNHNY and SVGAGI (reference sequence). This CDR3 region has 14 residues. The chain's CDR3 is CASFGQEEPYGYTF. The CDR3 DNA reads TGTGCCAGCTTCGGGCAGGAGGAGCCCTATGGCTACACCTTC.

This clone is termed medium-sized (0.01 to 0.1%). The CDR3 spells CASSPTGPNTEAFF. For the CDR3, the DNA is TGTGCCAGCTCACCCACGGGACCGAACACTGAAGCTTTCTTT. The genes are TRBV18 and TRBJ1-1, with D possibly being TRBD1 (5 bases). Germline CDR1 and CDR2: KGHSH and LQKENI. Trimming stripped 3 bases from V and 1 base from J, with 9 bases between. The CDR3 is 14 residues long.

This clone was recorded a few times. The chain is built from TRBV6-8 and TRBJ1-2, with 7 bases matching TRBD1. The CDR3 length is 14 residues. V dropped 5 bases and J dropped 4; count of bases not matched to a gene: 7. CDR1 MNHGY and CDR2 SAAAGT come from the germline V gene. CDR3 protein: CASSLNDRVYGYTF. For the CDR3, the DNA is TGTGCCAGCAGTCTTAACGACAGGGTCTATGGCTACACCTTC.

This clone showed up just a few times. This chain links TRBV6-6 with TRBJ2-7; 8 bases fit TRBD1. This CDR3 comprises 15 residues. Germline assignment: CDR1 MNHNY and CDR2 SVGAGI (reference sequence). V lost 0 bases, J lost 3 bases, and 4 bases stayed unmatched. This chain's CDR3 is CASSYSGRGLYEQYF. In nucleotides, the CDR3 is TGTGCCAGCAGTTACTCGGGCAGGGGGCTCTACGAGCAGTACTTC.

Notes on this clone: One end of the junction does not line up with germline, which may come from a read error. The chain carries TRBV6-5 and TRBJ1-1; 9 bases line up with TRBD1. The CDR3 covers 13 residues. Germline CDR1 and CDR2: MNHEY and SVGAGI. The DNA for the CDR3 is TGTGCCAGCAGTTATTACAGGGGGCTTGAGAGCTTTTTT. Translation gives CASSYYRGLESFF.

This clone is judged medium-sized. This chain connects TRBV6-5 to TRBJ2-7, with 8 bases fitting TRBD2. The V gene's germline CDR1 is MNHEY and CDR2 SVGAGI. The junction had 8 bases not matched to a gene; V was cut back by 1 base and J by 3 bases. The CDR3 is 16 amino acids. The CDR3 coding sequence is TGTGCCAGCAGTTACTATGCGGGGGGATCCCTCTACGAGCAGTACTTC. Its protein product is CASSYYAGGSLYEQYF.

The chain links TRBV28 to TRBJ2-7; D remains ambiguous. V was clipped by 6 bases and J by 2 bases, with 11 bases between them. Germline CDR1 reads MDHEN; CDR2 reads SYDVKM. The CDR3 covers 13 residues. The CDR3 DNA reads as TGTGCCAGCAGCTCCCCCGTACCCTACGAGCAGTACTTC. Encoded protein: CASSSPVPYEQYF.

This clone occurred a few times. This chain connects TRBV5-1 to TRBJ2-5, with unresolved D. V was pared by 0 bases and J by 5 bases, with 11 bases between. The CDR3 sequence is 14 residues long. The germline CDR1 and CDR2 sequences are SGHRS and YFSETQ. Here the CDR3 reads CASSLGVGFETQYF. The CDR3 DNA reads TGCGCCAGCAGCTTGGGGGTGGGGTTCGAGACCCAGTACTTC. Full variable domain (rest looked up from reference TRBV5-1 and TRBJ2-5): KAGVTQTPRYLIKTRGQQVTLSCSPISGHRSVSWYQQTPGQGLQFLFEYFSETQRNKGNFPGRFSGRQFSNSRSEMNVSTLELGDSALYLCASSLGVGFETQYFGPGTRLLVL.

The chain uses TRBV20-1 and TRBJ1-2; D gene unclear. The germline V gene has CDR1 DFQATT and CDR2 SNEGSKA (reference sequence). Trimming left V 5 bases short and J 2 bases short, with 6 bases between. This CDR3 spans 11 amino acids. CDR3 protein: CSAAENYGYTF. For the CDR3, the DNA is TGCAGTGCTGCAGAAAACTATGGCTACACCTTC.

The rearrangement uses TRBV2 and TRBJ1-6, with D unclear. The germline CDR1 and CDR2 sequences are SNHLY and FYNNEI. The CDR3 loop spans 15 amino acids. The ends were cut back, 0 bases at V and 5 bases at J, with 8 bases in the middle. The CDR3: CASSEAGYHNSPLHF. The CDR3 region has the DNA TGTGCCAGCAGTGAAGCGGGATACCATAATTCACCCCTCCACTTT.